One sample yielded the 17 T cell receptor beta chains listed below, sequenced in a study of molecular identifiers for immune sequencing clone quantification. TCRdb reanalysed the PCR reads using MiXCR and keeps one entry per CDR3 protein. Of about 320,000 distinct CDR3 sequences detected, about a fifth appear once; the ten largest clones hold approximately 0.8%. The sequencing sample was made of naive CD8+ T cells from blood, with Jurkat cell RNA spiked in. Documented subset: FACS-sorted CD8+CD4-CCR7+CD45RA+ naive T cells. These receptors came from a human donor in good health. Some libraries in this study had Jurkat cell RNA spiked in.

At least ten counts were recorded for this clonotype. This chain links TRBV12-3 or TRBV12-4 with TRBJ2-1; D is undetermined. CDR3 size: 13 residues. V was pared by 5 bases and J by 0 bases, with 5 bases between. The CDR3 coding sequence is TGTGCCAGCAGTCCAAGCTCCTACAATGAGCAGTTCTTC. Its protein is CASSPSSYNEQFF.

The chain links TRBV7-9 to TRBJ2-3; 14 bases map to TRBD2. Trimming cost V 5 bases and J 2 bases; bases outside gene matches: 18. This CDR3 has 21 amino acids. Germline-derived CDR1 and CDR2 are SEHNR and FQNEAQ (reference sequence). CDR3 sequence (DNA): TGTGCCAGCAGCCCCACCTTGACTAGCGGGAGGGCCGTGGGAACCACAGATACGCAGTATTTT. Its protein is CASSPTLTSGRAVGTTDTQYF.

Details on this clonotype: A much larger clone is a single base away; this may be a read error. This chain uses TRBV6-1 with TRBJ1-1, with no clear D. Germline CDR1 reads MNHNS; CDR2 reads SASEGT. The CDR3 extends over 13 amino acids. The DNA for the CDR3 is TGTCCCAGCAGTGTCTTTTTTGGCGCTGAAGCTTTCTTT. Translation gives CPSSVFFGAEAFF.

The chain joins TRBV7-2 to TRBJ2-3; the match to TRBD2 covers 13 bases. The CDR3 runs 17 residues. With 4 bases clipped from V and 2 bases from J, the junction kept 6 bases outside the gene matches. CDR1 is SGHTA and CDR2 is FQGNSA in the germline V gene. The CDR3 DNA follows: TGTGCCAGCAGCTACCAGACTAGCGGGAGGATCACAGATACGCAGTATTTT. Amino acids: CASSYQTSGRITDTQYF.

Points on this clonotype: A much larger clone differs from this one at a single base, so this may be a read error. The gene calls are TRBV7-7 and TRBJ2-1; TRBD2 is a possible D gene (5 bases). This CDR3 has 14 residues. The germline CDR1 and CDR2 sequences are SSHAT and FNYEAQ (reference sequence). The CDR3 sequence: CAGSWTDGNNEQFF. In DNA, the CDR3 is TGTGCTGGCAGCTGGACGGACGGGAACAATGAGCAGTTCTTC.

The chain joins TRBV20-1 to TRBJ2-5; 9 bases are a match to TRBD2. With 5 bases clipped from V and 1 base from J, the junction kept 14 bases outside the gene matches. CDR1 DFQATT and CDR2 SNEGSKA come from the germline V gene (reference sequence). This CDR3 spans 17 amino acids. The DNA of the CDR3 is TGCAGTGCTCTCGGGGCGGGGGGGCTTCTTCGCCAAGAGACCCAGTACTTC. It yields the protein CSALGAGGLLRQETQYF.

Ten or more counts support this clonotype. V usage is TRBV20-1 and J usage is TRBJ2-7, with 7 bases identical to TRBD2. The CDR3 consists of 13 residues. From germline, CDR1 is DFQATT and CDR2 SNEGSKA (reference sequence). V trimming: 1 base; J trimming: 5 bases; junction bases outside the gene matches: 5. The DNA for the CDR3 is TGCAGTGCTAGAGGACTAGCTCTCAACGAGCAGTACTTC. Its translation: CSARGLALNEQYF.

This clonotype occurred a few times. The rearrangement links TRBV27 to TRBJ2-7; maybe TRBD1 (6 bases). Germline V gene data show CDR1 as MNHEY and CDR2 as SMNVEV (reference sequence). The CDR3 has 15 amino acids. The germline V and J ends were trimmed by 2 bases and 0 bases, with 11 bases remaining between them. CDR3 loop: CASSLHGDNSYEQYF. The CDR3 region has the DNA TGTGCCAGCAGTTTACACGGGGACAACTCCTACGAGCAGTACTTC.

This clonotype was counted at least ten times. The gene calls are TRBV6-6 and TRBJ2-7, with a tentative D call TRBD2 (5 bases). The CDR3 covers 15 residues. In germline, CDR1 is MNHNY, CDR2 SVGAGI (reference sequence). The V and J ends lost 0 bases and 2 bases respectively, with 11 bases between them. CDR3 coding DNA: TGTGCCAGCAGTTACTCGGATTGGGAGACCTACGAGCAGTACTTC. Its translation is CASSYSDWETYEQYF.

At least ten counts were recorded for this clonotype. This sequence joins TRBV21-1 and TRBJ1-3; the table assigns TRBD1, which was not confirmed against the DNA. TRBV21-1 is classified as a pseudogene. The CDR3 loop spans 13 amino acids. CDR3 DNA sequence: TGTGCCACCAATCCCCTCTCTGGAAACACCATATATTTT. It encodes CATNPLSGNTIYF.

This clonotype has ten or more counts. This chain joins TRBV29-1 and TRBJ2-7, with D possibly matching TRBD2 (7 bases). CDR3 length equals 14 residues. V dropped 4 bases and J dropped 4 bases, with 17 bases sitting between them. CDR1 is SQVTM and CDR2 is ANQGSEA in the germline V gene. CDR3 sequence reads: CSVAVGGLGYEQYF. In DNA, the CDR3 is TGCAGCGTTGCCGTCGGGGGGCTAGGGTACGAGCAGTACTTC.

This clonotype has ten or more counts. This chain connects TRBV5-4 to TRBJ1-2; 8 nucleotides line up with TRBD1. The CDR3 extends over 15 amino acids. V shed 4 bases and J 1 base; nucleotides not matched to a gene: 6. The germline gives CDR1 SGHNT, CDR2 YYREEE (reference sequence). The DNA of the CDR3 is TGTGCCAGCAGCGTGGACAGGGCTATTAACTATGGCTACACCTTC. This codes for CASSVDRAINYGYTF.

As concerns this clonotype: A read error is possible here, since a much larger clone lies one base away. Given the absence of the conserved phenylalanine or tryptophan at the CDR3 end, a read error is likely. The chain couples TRBV6-1 to TRBJ2-7, with D uncertain. The V gene lost 1 base and the J gene lost 2 bases, with 9 bases spanning the gap. The CDR3 length is 14 residues. CDR1 MNHNS and CDR2 SASEGT come from the germline V gene. The CDR3 DNA follows: TGTGCCAGCAGTGAAGGGGTAGGGCCCTACGAGCAGTACTCC. Its protein is CASSEGVGPYEQYS.

This clonotype was observed a handful of times. The V and J genes are TRBV2 and TRBJ2-7, with D perhaps matching TRBD1 (6 bases). CDR1 and CDR2 (germline): SNHLY, FYNNEI. Trimming took off 11 bases at V and 3 bases at J, with 14 bases between the two ends. The length of the CDR3 is 12 residues. The CDR3 nucleotides read TGTGCCGTTCTAGTACAGGGCTACGAGCAGTACTTC. Its translation: CAVLVQGYEQYF.

This clonotype was recorded at least ten times. The chain couples TRBV11-3 to TRBJ2-3; D uncertain. This CDR3 contains 16 residues. V was clipped by 5 bases and J by 0 bases, with 15 bases between them. Germline V gene lookup returns CDR1 SGHNT and CDR2 YENEEA. CDR3 loop: CASSLLDTPSTDTQYF. CDR3 sequence (DNA): TGTGCCAGCAGCCTACTTGATACACCTAGCACAGATACGCAGTATTTT.

This clonotype was observed a handful of times. The V gene is TRBV29-1, the J gene TRBJ2-7; 12 bases map to TRBD2. CDR1 SQVTM and CDR2 ANQGSEA come from the germline V gene. Trimming cost V 6 bases and J 3 bases; bases outside gene matches: 9. The CDR3 runs to 15 residues. CDR3 bases: TGCAGCGTAGACGGACTAGCGGGGAACTTCTACGAGCAGTACTTC. Its translation is CSVDGLAGNFYEQYF.

Of note for this clonotype: The junction departs from the called germline gene at one end, perhaps through a read error. The chain links TRBV5-3 to TRBJ2-7; 8 bases align to TRBD1. TRBV5-3 is an ORF; its function is uncertain. CDR3 length: 15 amino acids. The CDR3 loop reads CASSLWGQVTYEQCF. The CDR3 DNA follows: TGTGCCAGCAGCTTATGGGGACAGGTGACTTACGAGCAGTGCTTC.